These T cell receptor beta chains were read from a single sample in a study of blood T cell repertoires in COVID-19. TCRdb's copy holds only in-frame clones and misses some; the assay was immunoSEQ multiplex PCR. This table holds 130,000 to 150,000 clones, 65% to 90% found once. The sequenced sample consisted of peripheral blood. These receptors all come from a woman in her fifties or sixties in a cohort sampled during active or convalescent COVID-19. CDR3s include the opening cysteine and the closing phenylalanine or tryptophan.

V gene	J gene	CDR3 protein
TRBV28	TRBJ1-5	CASLEQGYSNQPQHF
TRBV29-1	TRBJ1-1	CSGGQGVNTEAFF
TRBV6-1	TRBJ1-2	CASSEVTAYGYTF
TRBV7-3	TRBJ1-2	CASSLVPGGPDGYTF
TRBV18	TRBJ2-1	CASSLDLAGVNEQFF
TRBV2	TRBJ2-1	CASSVSGGANNEQFF
TRBV2	TRBJ1-5	CASSSQGAGQPQHF
TRBV6-5	TRBJ1-4	CASRGRQGEKLFF
TRBV18	TRBJ1-1	CASSPSLGALRDTEAFF
TRBV9	TRBJ2-1	CASSLDRLDEQFF
TRBV11-2	TRBJ2-5	CASSPDRGRETQYF
TRBV24-1	TRBJ2-2	CATSDPGGVNPGELFF
TRBV4-3	TRBJ1-5	CASSQDGGGRQPQHF